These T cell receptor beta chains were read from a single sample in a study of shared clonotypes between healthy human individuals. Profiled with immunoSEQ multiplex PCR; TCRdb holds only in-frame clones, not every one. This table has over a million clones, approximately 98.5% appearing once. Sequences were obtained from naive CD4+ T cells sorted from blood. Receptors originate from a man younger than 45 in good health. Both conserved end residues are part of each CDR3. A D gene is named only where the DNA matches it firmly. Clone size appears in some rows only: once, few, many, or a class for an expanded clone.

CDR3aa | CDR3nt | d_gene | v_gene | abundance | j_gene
CASSPIFDEQYF | TGTGCCAGCAGTCCTATATTTGACGAGCAGTACTTC | NA | TRBV28 | NA | TRBJ2-7
CASRRLADNNEQFF | TGTGCCAGCAGGCGGCTAGCTGACAACAATGAGCAGTTCTTC | NA | TRBV2 | NA | TRBJ2-1
CASSLGLGNNEQFF | TGCGCCAGCAGCTTGGGACTAGGGAACAATGAGCAGTTCTTC | NA | TRBV5-1 | NA | TRBJ2-1
CASTGTGQAFF | TGTGCCAGCACTGGGACAGGGCAAGCTTTCTTT | TRBD1 | TRBV28 | NA | TRBJ1-1
CASSPEDRANYGYTF | TGTGCCAGCAGCCCCGAAGACAGGGCGAACTATGGCTACACCTTC | TRBD1 | TRBV7-2 | NA | TRBJ1-2
CASSPTGNGYTF | TGTGCCAGCAGCCCCACAGGGAATGGCTACACCTTC | NA | TRBV7-2 | NA | TRBJ1-2
CASSLDGPYEQYF | TGTGCCAGCAGCTTGGACGGTCCCTACGAGCAGTACTTC | NA | TRBV5-4 | once | TRBJ2-7
CAISDHSDRVSHSNQPQHF | TGTGCCATCAGTGACCATTCGGACAGGGTGTCCCATAGCAATCAGCCCCAGCATTTT | TRBD1 | TRBV10-3 | once | TRBJ1-5
CASSRPGTGIYEQYF | TGTGCCAGCAGCCGTCCCGGGACGGGGATCTACGAGCAGTACTTC | NA | TRBV28 | NA | TRBJ2-7
CASSHTSLESGQFF | TGCGCCAGCAGCCACACCAGCTTAGAGAGCGGGCAGTTCTTC | NA | TRBV4-3 | NA | TRBJ2-1
CASSYLGRGLDEQYF | TGCGCCAGCAGCTATTTGGGCAGGGGGCTTGACGAGCAGTACTTC | TRBD1 | TRBV4-1 | NA | TRBJ2-7
CASSPRAGGDNEETQYF | TGTGCCAGCAGCCCGCGGGCGGGAGGGGACAACGAAGAGACCCAGTACTTC | TRBD2 | TRBV5-4 | NA | TRBJ2-5
CASSRLLSGANVLTF | TGTGCCAGCAGCCGTCTGCTCTCTGGGGCCAACGTCCTGACTTTC | NA | TRBV14 | NA | TRBJ2-6
CASSSRAPRTGELFF | TGTGCCAGCAGCAGCCGGGCCCCGAGAACCGGGGAGCTGTTTTTT | NA | TRBV7-8 | NA | TRBJ2-2
CASSAGINEQFF | TGTGCCAGCAGCGCGGGGATAAATGAGCAGTTCTTC | NA | TRBV7-8 | NA | TRBJ2-1
CASSITSNTEAFF | TGTGCCAGTAGTATCACATCGAACACTGAAGCTTTCTTT | NA | TRBV19 | NA | TRBJ1-1
CASSLSGINYGYTF | TGTGCCAGCAGCTTATCAGGGATTAACTATGGCTACACCTTC | NA | TRBV7-2 | NA | TRBJ1-2
CASRLTGGTGEQYF | TGTGCCAGCAGACTCACAGGGGGAACGGGCGAGCAGTACTTC | TRBD1 | TRBV28 | NA | TRBJ2-7
CASSLGPRIAFF | TGTGCCAGCAGCTTAGGGCCCCGAATAGCGTTTTTT | NA | TRBV11-2 | NA | TRBJ1-4
CASSSGRRGAYGYTF | TGTGCCAGCAGTTCGGGGCGCCGCGGGGCCTATGGCTACACCTTC | NA | TRBV28 | NA | TRBJ1-2
CSVDTGVLAGVEEQFF | TGCAGCGTAGACACAGGGGTACTAGCGGGAGTTGAAGAGCAGTTCTTC | TRBD2 | TRBV29-1 | NA | TRBJ2-1
CSAGRRTSYNEQFF | TGCAGCGCAGGGAGGCGGACTTCCTACAATGAGCAGTTCTTC | NA | TRBV29-1 | NA | TRBJ2-1
CSATSTDTQYF | TGCAGTGCTACAAGCACAGATACGCAGTATTTT | NA | TRBV20-1 | NA | TRBJ2-3
CASSPDSQETQYF | TGTGCCAGCAGCCCGGACAGCCAAGAGACCCAGTACTTC | NA | TRBV7-2 | NA | TRBJ2-5
CASSNLNTGELFF | TGTGCCAGCAGCAACTTGAACACCGGGGAGCTGTTTTTT | NA | TRBV9 | once | TRBJ2-2
CASSLTFPGQAYNEQFF | TGTGCCAGCAGCTTAACATTTCCGGGACAGGCCTACAATGAGCAGTTCTTC | TRBD1 | TRBV7-2 | NA | TRBJ2-1
CASSLVWNTEAFF | TGTGCCAGCAGCTTAGTTTGGAACACTGAAGCTTTCTTT | NA | TRBV11-2 | NA | TRBJ1-1
CASSPPVLAGGRGYEQYF | TGTGCCAGCTCACCACCGGTGCTAGCGGGAGGGCGGGGGTACGAGCAGTACTTC | TRBD2 | TRBV18 | NA | TRBJ2-7
CASSLPGTGTGANVLTF | TGTGCCAGCAGTCTTCCCGGGACAGGGACTGGGGCCAACGTCCTGACTTTC | TRBD1 | TRBV27 | NA | TRBJ2-6
CASSVDARSYEQYF | TGTGCCAGCAGCGTCGACGCTAGGAGCTACGAGCAGTACTTC | NA | TRBV9 | NA | TRBJ2-7